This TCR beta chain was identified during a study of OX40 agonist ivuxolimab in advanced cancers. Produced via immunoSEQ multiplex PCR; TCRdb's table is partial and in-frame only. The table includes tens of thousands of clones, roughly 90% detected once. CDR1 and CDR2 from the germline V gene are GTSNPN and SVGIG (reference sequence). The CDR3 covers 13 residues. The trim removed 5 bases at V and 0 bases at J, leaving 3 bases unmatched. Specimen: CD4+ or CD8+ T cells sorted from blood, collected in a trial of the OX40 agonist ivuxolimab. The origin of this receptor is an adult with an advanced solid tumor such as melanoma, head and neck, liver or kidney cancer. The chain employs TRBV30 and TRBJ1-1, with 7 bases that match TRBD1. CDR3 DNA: TGTGCCTGGGACAGGGCCATGAACACTGAAGCTTTCTTT. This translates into CAWDRAMNTEAFF.